The clone carrying this TCR beta chain turned up a few times. No antigen is known for it. The data were taken from a study of cytomegalovirus exposure and HLA in healthy donors. The V gene's germline CDR1 is MGHRA and CDR2 YSYEKL. This CDR3 spans 14 amino acids. Trimming cost V 0 bases and J 6 bases, with 12 bases left between them. The PCR was carried out with 60 Vbeta primers and 13 Jbeta primers. Some clones are missing from TCRdb's copy, which holds only in-frame ones; the method was immunoSEQ multiplex PCR. This repertoire shows some 180,000 clones, roughly 80% found once; its top ten account for about 3%. Regarding the study as a whole: Researchers reported in a later analysis that common viral pathogens appeared linked to several top clusters. By HLA locus, TCR association rates varied in a later analysis, with DRB1 showing the most and HLA-C the fewest. Sequences of the TCR beta chain were said to predict the HLA-A and HLA-B alleles of most subjects accurately. TRBV6-2, TRBV6-3 and some other V segments were unresolvable in 87-base-pair reads.

The chain recombines TRBV4-1 with TRBJ2-7; TRBD1 might be the D (5 bases). The sequenced sample was PBMCs. This receptor was obtained from a female donor in good health and CMV-seronegative. The CDR3 DNA follows: TGCGCCAGCAGCCAAGACAGGGTAGCAGTCGAGCAGTACTTC. Translation gives CASSQDRVAVEQYF.